This T cell receptor (beta chain) was found in a study of CD8 T cells in Susac syndrome. It was with random hexamers that about 0.45 to 1 ug RNA was reverse transcribed. An immunoSEQ multiplex PCR amplified TCR beta CDR3 over 54 Vbeta and 13 Jbeta. TCRdb re-called the immunoSEQ multiplex PCR reads through MiXCR, storing one row per CDR3 protein. The sample lists over 100,000 distinct CDR3 sequences, about 95% occurring once. TEMRA cells were FACS-enriched, and CD8+ and CD4+ T cells were isolated negatively. This CDR3 is 16 amino acids long. The V and J ends lost 6 bases and 4 bases respectively, with 22 bases between them. Germline CDR1 and CDR2: DFQATT and SNEGSKA (reference sequence).

The chain couples TRBV20-1 to TRBJ1-5; D is unclear. The sequence came from a human donor in good health. Sequencing was performed on CD4+ T cells from PBMCs. CDR3 sequence (DNA): TGCAGTGCCTTGCCTGGGGTTGGAAGAGGTAATCAGCCCCAGCATTTT. It is translated as CSALPGVGRGNQPQHF.